Listed here are 12 T cell receptor beta chains from one sample, sequenced in a study of PD-1 blockade in classical Hodgkin lymphoma. Assay: immunoSEQ multiplex PCR; the TCRdb copy retains only in-frame clones and omits some. The repertoire consists of 40,000 to 45,000 clones, with 65% to 70% occurring once and the leading ten covering about 2.7%. Specified time point: cycle 4 day 1 (C4D1), after 6 weeks of nivolumab. Every patient was affected by relapse after autologous stem cell transplantation, while exposure to brentuximab vedotin was not uniform. The sample here was peripheral blood mononuclear cells (PBMCs), taken before the fourth cycle of nivolumab. The receptor source for this set is a human donor with classical Hodgkin lymphoma.

The sample holds a few counts of this clone. The chain joins TRBV5-1 to TRBJ1-1; no clear D. This CDR3 comprises 14 residues. V was trimmed by 2 bases and J by 1 base, leaving 9 bases between them. From germline, CDR1 is SGHRS and CDR2 YFSETQ. The CDR3 coding sequence is TGCGCCAGCAGCTTATTTACAGCGAACACTGAAGCTTTCTTT. Protein sequence: CASSLFTANTEAFF. Using reference TRBV5-1 and TRBJ1-1 for the parts outside the CDR3, the full variable domain is KAGVTQTPRYLIKTRGQQVTLSCSPISGHRSVSWYQQTPGQGLQFLFEYFSETQRNKGNFPGRFSGRQFSNSRSEMNVSTLELGDSALYLCASSLFTANTEAFFGQGTRLTVV.

The chain carries TRBV27 and TRBJ2-5; D uncertain. Germline V lookup: CDR1 MNHEY, CDR2 SMNVEV (reference sequence). This CDR3 has 13 amino acids. V was pared by 5 bases and J by 5 bases, with 12 bases between. The CDR3 loop reads CASSPWAGETQYF. The CDR3 DNA reads TGTGCCAGCAGTCCGTGGGCCGGGGAGACCCAGTACTTC.

Only a few counts were recorded for this clone. The chain recombines TRBV19 with TRBJ2-5, with TRBD2 matching over 12 bases. With V trimmed by 4 bases and J by 5 bases, 8 bases remained unmatched. The CDR3 contains 16 residues. CDR1 and CDR2 (germline): LNHDA, SQIVND (reference sequence). As DNA, the CDR3 is TGTGCCAGTAGTAGAGGACTAGCGGGGTCAGGGGAGACCCAGTACTTC. Protein sequence: CASSRGLAGSGETQYF.

This clone was picked up one time. A read error may account for a junction end that differs from germline. The V call is TRBV4-3, the J call TRBJ1-3; tentatively, D is TRBD1 (6 bases). Germline V gives CDR1 LGHNA, CDR2 YSLEER. This CDR3 has 16 amino acids. The CDR3 DNA sequence: TGCGCCAGCAGCCAAGATACAGGGCGGTCTGGACACACCATATATTTT. As protein: CASSQDTGRSGHTIYF.

CDR3: CASSLGGNTEAFF. The CDR3 region has the DNA TGTGCCAGCAGCTTAGGGGGGAACACTGAAGCTTTCTTT. The rearrangement links TRBV5-6 to TRBJ1-1, with D perhaps TRBD1 (6 bases). V lost 2 bases and J 1 base, leaving 6 bases between the germline ends. The CDR3 sequence is 13 residues long. Germline loops: CDR1 SGHDT, CDR2 YYEEEE.

The chain uses TRBV5-4 and TRBJ2-1; TRBD1 might be the D (6 bases). The germline V and J ends were trimmed by 1 base and 9 bases, with 14 bases remaining between them. CDR1 is SGHNT, CDR2 YYREEE, per germline (reference sequence). The CDR3 runs to 14 residues. The CDR3 spells CASSLRDRTGEQFF. In DNA, the CDR3 is TGTGCCAGCAGCTTGAGAGACAGGACCGGTGAGCAGTTCTTC.

The V gene is TRBV7-9, the J gene TRBJ1-2; the D gene is possibly TRBD1 (5 bases). This CDR3 region has 12 residues. The germline V gene has CDR1 SEHNR and CDR2 FQNEAQ (reference sequence). V lost 4 bases to trimming and J lost 8 bases, with 11 bases between them. For the CDR3, the DNA is TGTGCCAGCAGCTCGGGTGGGGCCGGCTACACCTTC. Its translation is CASSSGGAGYTF.

The chain joins TRBV2 to TRBJ1-2; 9 bases are shared with TRBD1. The CDR3 consists of 12 residues. CDR1 and CDR2 from the germline V gene are SNHLY and FYNNEI. V gave up 8 bases and J gave up 8 bases; unmatched junction bases: 6. The CDR3 bases are TGTGCCAGCGATCGGGACAGGGTCGGCTACACCTTC. As protein: CASDRDRVGYTF. The whole variable domain, remainder taken from reference TRBV2 and TRBJ1-2, is EPEVTQTPSHQVTQMGQEVILRCVPISNHLYFYWYRQILGQKVEFLVSFYNNEISEKSEIFDDQFSVERPDGSNFTLKIRSTKLEDSAMYFCASDRDRVGYTFGSGTRLTVV.

The V gene is TRBV4-2, the J gene TRBJ1-1, with TRBD1 matching over 7 bases. Trimming cost V 0 bases and J 9 bases; bases outside gene matches: 10. This CDR3 region has 15 residues. Germline assignment: CDR1 LGHNA and CDR2 YNFKEQ. The CDR3 coding sequence is TGTGCCAGCAGCCAAGATCGCAGACAGGGAGGCAAAGCTTTCTTT. Protein sequence: CASSQDRRQGGKAFF.

The chain links TRBV7-2 to TRBJ2-1; the D is unclear. V lost 0 bases, J lost 5 bases, and 11 bases lay in between. This CDR3 has 15 amino acids. CDR1 is SGHTA and CDR2 is FQGNSA in the germline V gene. Written as DNA, the CDR3 is TGTGCCAGCAGCTTAGCGCGAAAGGTGAACAATGAGCAGTTCTTC. It is translated as CASSLARKVNNEQFF.

This rearrangement joins TRBV7-9 to TRBJ2-1; 10 bases are a match to TRBD2. Germline CDR1 and CDR2: SEHNR and FQNEAQ (reference sequence). V lost 0 bases to trimming and J lost 5 bases; unmatched junction nucleotides: 10. The CDR3 runs 18 residues. CDR3 protein: CASSLAGKRGGRDNEQFF. CDR3 nucleotide sequence: TGTGCCAGCAGCTTAGCGGGAAAGCGGGGGGGTCGGGACAATGAGCAGTTCTTC.

This chain connects TRBV12-2 to TRBJ2-3; the table calls TRBD2, which could not be checked here. TRBV12-2 counts as a pseudogene. The CDR3 extends over 16 amino acids. The CDR3 sequence is CASRLIRDSSTDTQYF. The CDR3 DNA is TGTGCAAGTCGCTTAATCCGGGACTCTAGCACAGATACGCAGTATTTT.